The 4 T cell receptor beta chains presented below share a single source sample, sequenced in a study of breast tumors, draining lymph nodes, adjacent tissues (dated by TCRdb to about 2016). The library was obtained by multiplex PCR. This sample was sequenced with an Illumina HiSeq 2000. TCRdb handled the public reads itself, with Q25 trimming in fastp and clone calling in MiXCR, and kept productive beta chains. Entries are consolidated by CDR3 protein sequence, retaining the most common genes and DNA. Recorded for this sample are tens of thousands of distinct CDR3 sequences; roughly two fifths of them occurred a single time. Clones ranked in the top ten supply roughly a quarter of the sample. The sequenced sample was breast tumor tissue. The receptors shown here come from a female donor with breast cancer. Some clones in this sample may be carry-over from other donors' samples.

This clonotype was seen repeatedly, ten times or more. V usage is TRBV15 and J usage is TRBJ2-7, with 7 positions matching TRBD1. J lost 5 bases, V lost 0 bases, and 10 bases had no gene match. CDR1 is LNHNV, CDR2 YYDKDF, per germline (reference sequence). The CDR3 covers 16 residues. The CDR3 DNA sequence: TGTGCCACCAGCAGAGATAAGAGACAGGGAATCCACGAGCAGTACTTC. It yields the protein CATSRDKRQGIHEQYF.

At least ten counts were recorded for this clonotype. The chain recombines TRBV5-5 with TRBJ2-3; no clear D. The CDR3 contains 15 residues. The V gene lost 2 bases and the J gene lost 2 bases, with 12 bases spanning the gap. CDR1 is SGHKS and CDR2 is YYEKEE in the germline V gene (reference sequence). The CDR3 nucleotides read TGTGCCAGCAGCTTAGACGGCTTTTACACAGATACGCAGTATTTT. Protein: CASSLDGFYTDTQYF.

This clonotype occurred many times. This sequence joins TRBV7-2 and TRBJ2-1; TRBD2 agrees at 9 bases. The CDR3 totals 15 residues. The germline V gene has CDR1 SGHTA and CDR2 FQGNSA. The ends lost 1 base at V and 4 bases at J; junction bases unmatched: 2. Here the CDR3 DNA reads TGTGCCAGCAGCTTAGGGAGCGGGGGGTACAATGAGCAGTTCTTC. Its translation is CASSLGSGGYNEQFF.

The genes are TRBV2 and TRBJ2-1; possibly TRBD2 for D (5 bases). V shed 5 bases and J shed 6 bases, with 17 bases lying between them. The V gene's germline CDR1 is SNHLY and CDR2 FYNNEI. This CDR3 comprises 15 residues. The CDR3: CASSPTRLLPNEQFF. CDR3 sequence (DNA): TGTGCCAGCAGTCCTACTAGGCTCCTGCCCAATGAGCAGTTCTTC.